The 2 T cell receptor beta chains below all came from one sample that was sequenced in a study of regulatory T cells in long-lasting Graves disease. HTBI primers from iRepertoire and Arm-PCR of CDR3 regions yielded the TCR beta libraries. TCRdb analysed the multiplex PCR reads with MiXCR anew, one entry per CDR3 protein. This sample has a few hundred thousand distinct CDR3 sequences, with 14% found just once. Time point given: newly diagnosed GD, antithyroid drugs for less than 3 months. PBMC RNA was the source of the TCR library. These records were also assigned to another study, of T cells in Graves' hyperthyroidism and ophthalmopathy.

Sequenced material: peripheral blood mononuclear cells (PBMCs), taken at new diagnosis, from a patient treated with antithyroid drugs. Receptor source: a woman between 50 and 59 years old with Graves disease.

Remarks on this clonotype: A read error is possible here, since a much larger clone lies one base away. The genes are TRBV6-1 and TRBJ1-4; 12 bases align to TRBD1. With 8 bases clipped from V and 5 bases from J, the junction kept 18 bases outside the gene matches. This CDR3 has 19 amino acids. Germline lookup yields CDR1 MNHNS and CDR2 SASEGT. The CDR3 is CASGSGTGGSRTLNEKLFF. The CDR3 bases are TGTGCCAGCGGGAGCGGGACAGGGGGCTCCAGAACCCTAAATGAAAAACTGTTTTTT.

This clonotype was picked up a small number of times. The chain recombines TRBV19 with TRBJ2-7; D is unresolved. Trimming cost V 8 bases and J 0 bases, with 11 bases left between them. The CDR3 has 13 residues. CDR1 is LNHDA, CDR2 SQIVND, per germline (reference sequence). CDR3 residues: CASSAILSYEQYF. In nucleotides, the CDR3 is TGTGCCAGTTCGGCGATCCTCTCCTACGAGCAGTACTTC.